These 12 T cell receptor beta chains originate from one sample sequenced in a study of cytomegalovirus exposure and HLA in healthy donors. Primers: 60 Vbeta forward and 13 Jbeta reverse. The method was immunoSEQ multiplex PCR; TCRdb's version includes in-frame clones alone and lacks a portion of them. The sample data list around 70,000 clones. Material: PBMCs. All receptors come from a female donor in good health and CMV-seropositive.

The genes are TRBV5-1 and TRBJ2-1, with D tentatively TRBD1 (6 bases). V shed 2 bases and J shed 8 bases, with 11 bases lying between them. The CDR3 sequence is 13 residues long. The germline V gene has CDR1 SGHRS and CDR2 YFSETQ. The DNA of the CDR3 is TGCGCCAGCAGCTTAGGACAGTCTTATGAGCAGTTCTTC. Its translation is CASSLGQSYEQFF.

The CDR3 loop reads CASSLGYGTGPPEEKLFF. CDR3 sequence (DNA): TGTGCCAGCAGCTTGGGTTACGGGACAGGGCCCCCGGAGGAAAAACTGTTTTTT. The chain uses TRBV5-4 and TRBJ1-4; TRBD1 matches at 9 bases. The CDR3 is made up of 18 amino acids. CDR1 SGHNT and CDR2 YYREEE come from the germline V gene (reference sequence). Trimming cost V 0 bases and J 8 bases; bases outside gene matches: 14.

The J gene is TRBJ2-7, the V gene TRBV2, with a tentative D call TRBD1 (5 bases). This CDR3 comprises 12 residues. The ends were cut back, 6 bases at V and 5 bases at J, with 11 bases in the middle. CDR1 SNHLY and CDR2 FYNNEI come from the germline V gene. DNA of the CDR3: TGTGCCAGCAGCAGTCTCAGGGACGAGCAGTACTTC. Its protein is CASSSLRDEQYF.

The V and J genes are TRBV5-1 and TRBJ2-7; D perhaps matches TRBD2 (7 bases). V lost 4 bases and J 3 bases, leaving 17 bases between the germline ends. The CDR3 has 15 amino acids. CDR1 SGHRS and CDR2 YFSETQ come from the germline V gene. CDR3 sequence reads: CASSPGGGMNYEQYF. CDR3 in DNA: TGCGCCAGCAGCCCGGGGGGCGGAATGAACTACGAGCAGTACTTC. Variable domain in full (rest from reference TRBV5-1 and TRBJ2-7): KAGVTQTPRYLIKTRGQQVTLSCSPISGHRSVSWYQQTPGQGLQFLFEYFSETQRNKGNFPGRFSGRQFSNSRSEMNVSTLELGDSALYLCASSPGGGMNYEQYFGPGTRLTVT.

CDR3: CASKAGSYGYTF. In DNA, the CDR3 is TGTGCCAGTAAGGCAGGGTCCTATGGCTACACCTTC. The chain combines TRBV19 with TRBJ1-2, with TRBD1 as a possible D gene (5 bases). Trimming removed 7 bases from V and 4 bases from J, with 10 bases in between. Germline loops: CDR1 LNHDA, CDR2 SQIVND (reference sequence). CDR3 length: 12 amino acids.

V is TRBV5-1 and J is TRBJ2-7, with no clear D. The germline V gene encodes CDR1 SGHRS and CDR2 YFSETQ. Trimming removed 4 bases at V and 6 bases at J, with 11 bases between. The CDR3 loop spans 12 amino acids. In DNA form, the CDR3 reads TGCGCCAGCAGCCAAACAGAATGCGAGCAGTACTTC. Protein product: CASSQTECEQYF.

The chain recombines TRBV4-1 with TRBJ2-1, with 11 nucleotides matching TRBD2. The CDR3 contains 15 residues. Unmatched junction bases numbered 6, after V lost 6 bases and J lost 5 bases. The germline gives CDR1 MGHRA, CDR2 YSYEKL. CDR3 protein: CASSSGTSGNNEQFF. DNA for the CDR3: TGCGCCAGCAGTTCGGGGACTAGCGGAAACAATGAGCAGTTCTTC.

The V call is TRBV6-1, the J call TRBJ2-3; 10 bases are a match to TRBD1. V trimming: 6 bases; J trimming: 4 bases; junction bases outside the gene matches: 7. The CDR3 is 15 residues long. The germline gives CDR1 MNHNS, CDR2 SASEGT. In nucleotides, the CDR3 is TGTGCCAGCAGGCGTCCCGGGACAGGGGCAGATACGCAGTATTTT. It yields the protein CASRRPGTGADTQYF.

The rearrangement uses TRBV7-2 and TRBJ2-7; weak D call: TRBD2 (5 bases). Germline-derived CDR1 and CDR2 are SGHTA and FQGNSA. The V and J ends lost 1 base and 4 bases respectively, with 17 bases between them. CDR3 size: 16 residues. The CDR3 reads CASSLDPRTSIYEQYF. The CDR3, as DNA: TGTGCCAGCAGCTTAGATCCGAGGACTTCTATATACGAGCAGTACTTC.

The chain couples TRBV4-3 to TRBJ2-2, with TRBD2 matching over 7 bases. The germline gives CDR1 LGHNA, CDR2 YSLEER. CDR3 size: 19 residues. J gave up 5 bases and V 2 bases, and 17 bases lay outside the gene matches. Here the CDR3 reads CASSQWFLRGGGFTGELFF. The CDR3 nucleotides read TGCGCCAGCAGCCAATGGTTCCTTCGGGGCGGGGGTTTTACCGGGGAGCTGTTTTTT.

The chain couples TRBV18 to TRBJ2-7; 12 nucleotides match TRBD2. The junction had 18 bases not matched to a gene; V was cut back by 2 bases and J by 4 bases. The CDR3 runs 20 residues. Germline CDR1 KGHSH, CDR2 LQKENI. In nucleotides, the CDR3 is TGTGCCAGCTCACCAAGCGGAGGGAACCTAGCGGGGGGGAGACCATACGAGCAGTACTTC. Translating gives CASSPSGGNLAGGRPYEQYF.

V gene TRBV28 combines with J gene TRBJ1-5; D may be TRBD1 (6 bases). Germline V lookup: CDR1 MDHEN, CDR2 SYDVKM. The CDR3 runs to 11 residues. Trimming removed 8 bases at V and 5 bases at J, with 7 bases between. CDR3 nucleotide sequence: TGTGCCAGCGGGGGCCATCAGCCCCAGCATTTT. Translating it yields CASGGHQPQHF. The variable domain in full, with the rest retrieved from reference TRBV28 and TRBJ1-5, is DVKVTQSSRYLVKRTGEKVFLECVQDMDHENMFWYRQDPGLGLRLIYFSYDVKMKEKGDIPEGYSVSREKKERFSLILESASTNQTSMYLCASGGHQPQHFGDGTRLSIL.